This passage covers 15 T cell receptor beta chains from one sample sequenced in a study of shared clonotypes between healthy human individuals. Clones were read by immunoSEQ multiplex PCR, and TCRdb kept only the in-frame ones, dropping some. The sample includes fewer than 2.5 million clones, roughly 93% of them seen just once. The sample was naive CD4+ T cells from PBMCs. As for subset: CD45RA+ positively selected. All receptors come from a man in his late teens or twenties in good health. Some clones in this sample may be carry-over from other donors' samples.

This chain connects TRBV20-1 to TRBJ1-4, with D hard to call. Germline CDR1 and CDR2: DFQATT and SNEGSKA (reference sequence). The V end was cut by 6 bases, the J end by 6 bases, with 5 bases between. The CDR3 has 10 residues. This CDR3 reads CSAPDEKLFF. CDR3 nucleotide sequence: TGCAGTGCCCCTGATGAAAAACTGTTTTTT.

CDR3 nucleotides: TGTGCCAGCAGCTTAAGACGACTAGCGGGAGTAAGGGAAGGAGAGACCCAGTACTTC. Translation gives CASSLRRLAGVREGETQYF. The chain employs TRBV11-2 and TRBJ2-5; 12 bases align to TRBD2. Germline V gene lookup returns CDR1 SGHAT and CDR2 FQNNGV. The CDR3 is 19 amino acids. The V gene end was trimmed by 2 bases and the J gene end by 4 bases; junction bases not matched to a gene: 14.

The CDR3 nucleotides read TGTGCCAGTCGGGCTAGCGGGAACTCCTACGAGCAGTACTTC. Its protein is CASRASGNSYEQYF. The chain combines TRBV19 with TRBJ2-7; 9 bases match TRBD2. With V trimmed by 8 bases and J by 0 bases, 5 bases remained unmatched. The germline CDR1 and CDR2 sequences are LNHDA and SQIVND (reference sequence). CDR3 length: 14 residues.

This clone came up once. The chain recombines TRBV7-3 with TRBJ2-3; TRBD2 aligns across 8 bases. V was clipped by 5 bases and J by 2 bases; unmatched bases: 6. This CDR3 region has 15 residues. Germline-derived CDR1 and CDR2 are SGHTA and FQGTGA. This CDR3 reads CASSPRTSTTDTQYF. CDR3 DNA sequence: TGTGCCAGCAGCCCGCGGACTAGCACCACAGATACGCAGTATTTT.

Written as DNA, the CDR3 is TGTGCCAGCAGCTTAAATACAGAATCCCACGAGCAGTACTTC. Its translation is CASSLNTESHEQYF. V and J are TRBV7-9 and TRBJ2-5; D ambiguous. TRBJ2-7 explains the end of the DNA better; the J call may be wrong. The germline gives CDR1 SEHNR, CDR2 FQNEAQ (reference sequence). The CDR3 has 14 residues.

The chain links TRBV19 to TRBJ2-3, with TRBD1 matching over 8 bases. Trimming removed 7 bases from V and 1 base from J; junction bases left unmatched: 7. The CDR3 runs to 15 residues. The germline gives CDR1 LNHDA, CDR2 SQIVND (reference sequence). The CDR3 spells CASNLQGDGTDTQYF. CDR3 coding DNA: TGTGCCAGTAACTTACAGGGGGACGGCACAGATACGCAGTATTTT.

The V and J genes are TRBV28 and TRBJ1-5; TRBD1 matches at 7 bases. CDR3 length: 15 residues. Germline CDR1 and CDR2: MDHEN and SYDVKM. V gave up 2 bases and J gave up 4 bases; unmatched junction bases: 5. The CDR3 region has the DNA TGTGCCAGCAGTTTAAGGGGGACAGCTAATCAGCCCCAGCATTTT. It encodes CASSLRGTANQPQHF. The complete variable domain, with remaining parts taken from reference TRBV28 and TRBJ1-5, reads DVKVTQSSRYLVKRTGEKVFLECVQDMDHENMFWYRQDPGLGLRLIYFSYDVKMKEKGDIPEGYSVSREKKERFSLILESASTNQTSMYLCASSLRGTANQPQHFGDGTRLSIL.

The chain employs TRBV6-1 and TRBJ2-7; 13 bases line up with TRBD2. CDR1 MNHNS and CDR2 SASEGT come from the germline V gene. V shed 7 bases, J shed 2 bases, and the junction held 2 bases outside the gene matches. The CDR3 has 14 residues. CDR3 sequence reads: CASTGLAGAYEQYF. DNA for the CDR3: TGTGCCAGCACCGGACTAGCGGGAGCCTACGAGCAGTACTTC.

This clone has only one observation. V gene TRBV15 combines with J gene TRBJ1-5; 8 nucleotides align to TRBD1. Germline CDR1 and CDR2: LNHNV and YYDKDF (reference sequence). The junction had 10 bases not matched to a gene; V was cut back by 0 bases and J by 6 bases. This CDR3 has 17 amino acids. The CDR3 region is CATSRETGQVLGQPQHF. The CDR3 region has the DNA TGTGCCACCAGCAGAGAAACGGGACAGGTCCTGGGTCAGCCCCAGCATTTT.

The CDR3 DNA sequence: TGTGCCAGCAGCTTAGTGAACGGCGCGGGAGGATCAGAGACCCAGTACTTC. Its translation: CASSLVNGAGGSETQYF. V and J are TRBV7-8 and TRBJ2-5, with 8 bases lining up with TRBD2. Germline loops: CDR1 SGHVS, CDR2 FQNEAQ. This CDR3 contains 17 residues. Trimming took 1 base from V and 4 from J; bases not matched to a gene: 11.

The rearrangement uses TRBV29-1 and TRBJ2-5; 7 positions agree with TRBD1. This CDR3 comprises 13 residues. Trimming took 5 bases from V and 1 from J; bases not matched to a gene: 4. Looked up from germline, CDR1 is SQVTM and CDR2 is ANQGSEA. CDR3 sequence: CSVSGQAQETQYF. For the CDR3, the DNA is TGCAGCGTTTCTGGACAGGCCCAAGAGACCCAGTACTTC.

The genes are TRBV28 and TRBJ2-1, with 10 bases that match TRBD1. Per germline, CDR1 MDHEN and CDR2 SYDVKM. The trim removed 7 bases at V and 7 bases at J, leaving 16 bases unmatched. CDR3 size: 17 residues. Written as DNA, the CDR3 is TGTGCCAGCAAATCGACAGGGGGCCCTCCGATAGGAAATGAGCAGTTCTTC. Residues: CASKSTGGPPIGNEQFF.

V usage is TRBV28 and J usage is TRBJ2-1; D is perhaps TRBD1 (5 bases). The germline V and J ends were trimmed by 7 bases and 4 bases, with 11 bases remaining between them. From germline, CDR1 is MDHEN and CDR2 SYDVKM. The CDR3 covers 13 residues. The CDR3 DNA sequence: TGTGCCAGCACCCAGGACATTTACAATGAGCAGTTCTTC. Its protein product is CASTQDIYNEQFF.

This sequence joins TRBV27 and TRBJ2-3; 8 bases align to TRBD2. Per germline, CDR1 MNHEY and CDR2 SMNVEV (reference sequence). V lost 3 bases to trimming and J lost 10 bases; unmatched junction nucleotides: 3. The CDR3 totals 12 residues. CDR3 protein: CASSFTAGAQYF. The DNA for the CDR3 is TGTGCCAGCAGTTTTACAGCGGGAGCGCAGTATTTT.

V usage is TRBV15 and J usage is TRBJ2-1; 7 positions agree with TRBD2. Germline V CDR1 and CDR2: LNHNV, YYDKDF (reference sequence). The CDR3 spans 19 residues. Trimming cost V 1 base and J 0 bases; bases outside gene matches: 12. The CDR3 sequence: CATSRGDGRPPGSYNEQFF. CDR3 nucleotides: TGTGCCACCAGCAGAGGGGACGGGAGGCCGCCGGGCTCCTACAATGAGCAGTTCTTC.